This T cell receptor beta chain emerged from a study of T cell responses to AZD1222 COVID-19 vaccine. The CDR3 sequence is 21 residues long. With 6 bases removed from V and 3 bases from J, the gap between germline ends came to 33 bases. Broader study findings: White British ancestry dominated among donors, who included more females, and clonal diversity was possibly underestimated. Reportedly, close to half of spike-specific TCRs are directed against unmutated variant regions. Two AZD1222 doses significantly raised spike-specific TCR breadth and depth over controls.

Method: immunoSEQ multiplex PCR; TCRdb's copy keeps in-frame clones and lacks some. The sample carries some 97,000 clones, roughly 89% recorded once. Notes on this clone: What it binds is not known.

This specimen consisted of peripheral blood, obtained on day 0 of AZD1222 vaccination. The chain couples TRBV23-1 to TRBJ1-5, with a tentative D call TRBD1 (5 bases). Being an ORF, TRBV23-1 has a function that is uncertain. The clonotype comes from an adult in good health. The CDR3 DNA follows: TGCGCCAGCAGAGGAGACAGCCAGATCCCTCGGGGCCCATTCTTCAATCAGCCCCAGCATTTT. Protein: CASRGDSQIPRGPFFNQPQHF.